Below, one TCR beta chain is given with its context. Its antigen remains unidentified. No clone much larger than this one lies a single base away; base qualities are absent. This record comes from a study of cytomegalovirus exposure and HLA in healthy donors (TCRdb year 2017). Concerning the study at large: According to a later analysis, the approximately 130 validation repertoires were produced on the same platform as the approximately 620 repertoires of the first cohort. The study aimed to test whether cataloging public T cell receptors could reveal signatures of past pathogen exposure. A separate validation cohort of roughly 110 different subjects was used in addition to the roughly 720-subject first cohort. High-throughput TCR immunosequencing, statistical association of individual TCRs with disease status, and machine learning were combined to predict cytomegalovirus infection status. Overall study outcomes, separate from this receptor: The classifier was reported to diagnose cytomegalovirus status with high specificity and sensitivity in both the original cohort and the validation cohort. In a later analysis, TCRs clustered in the first cohort were found to also tend to co-occur in the 120 validation repertoires, with 94% of cluster scores above 0. According to the authors, the approach could potentially be generalized to other disease states and immunological phenotypes. Three of the identified cytomegalovirus-associated TCR beta chains were confirmed in vitro to be specific for cytomegalovirus antigens. Most TCR sequences were observed very rarely across donors, whereas some public TCRs were present in many individuals. A later analysis lacked HLA typing for the validation cohort, so it scored co-occurrence in that cohort across all 120 or so repertoires. A total of fewer than 200 TCR beta chains were listed by the study as associated with cytomegalovirus.

From the cysteine up to the phenylalanine, the CDR3 has a length of 13 residues. This entry keeps only the CDR3 DNA: 39 bases, framed from base 1. The germline V end is reduced by 6 bases and the J end by 7 bases; junction bases left unmatched: 6. According to the germline V gene, CDR1 reads SNHLY and CDR2 reads FYNNEI. Donors formed part of the validation cohort, which comprised about 120 subjects and was distinct from the first cohort of some 700 subjects. Receptors were amplified or captured by the immunoSEQ multiplex PCR assay. The paper's processing steps were these. A statistical classification framework was built to diagnose cytomegalovirus status from the catalog of TCR beta chain sequences. Held by TCRdb, this immuneACCESS table contains in-frame sequences only and omits some clones. Under half of the omission traces to an unresolved V gene where checked; the cause of the rest is unknown. V, J and clone size derive from that table, while D and trimming were established from the DNA sequence. The sample table lists about 140,000 clones, approximately 84% of them with a count of one. The biggest ten clones account for 25% to 30% of the sample.

The receptor comes from a man younger than 40 in good health and CMV-seropositive. Source material: PBMCs. The chain is assembled from TRBV2 and TRBJ1-2; TRBD1 lines up with 9 middle nucleotides. CDR3 reads: CASSRDREAGYTF. The DNA is TGTGCCAGCAGCCGGGACAGGGAAGCTGGCTACACCTTC.